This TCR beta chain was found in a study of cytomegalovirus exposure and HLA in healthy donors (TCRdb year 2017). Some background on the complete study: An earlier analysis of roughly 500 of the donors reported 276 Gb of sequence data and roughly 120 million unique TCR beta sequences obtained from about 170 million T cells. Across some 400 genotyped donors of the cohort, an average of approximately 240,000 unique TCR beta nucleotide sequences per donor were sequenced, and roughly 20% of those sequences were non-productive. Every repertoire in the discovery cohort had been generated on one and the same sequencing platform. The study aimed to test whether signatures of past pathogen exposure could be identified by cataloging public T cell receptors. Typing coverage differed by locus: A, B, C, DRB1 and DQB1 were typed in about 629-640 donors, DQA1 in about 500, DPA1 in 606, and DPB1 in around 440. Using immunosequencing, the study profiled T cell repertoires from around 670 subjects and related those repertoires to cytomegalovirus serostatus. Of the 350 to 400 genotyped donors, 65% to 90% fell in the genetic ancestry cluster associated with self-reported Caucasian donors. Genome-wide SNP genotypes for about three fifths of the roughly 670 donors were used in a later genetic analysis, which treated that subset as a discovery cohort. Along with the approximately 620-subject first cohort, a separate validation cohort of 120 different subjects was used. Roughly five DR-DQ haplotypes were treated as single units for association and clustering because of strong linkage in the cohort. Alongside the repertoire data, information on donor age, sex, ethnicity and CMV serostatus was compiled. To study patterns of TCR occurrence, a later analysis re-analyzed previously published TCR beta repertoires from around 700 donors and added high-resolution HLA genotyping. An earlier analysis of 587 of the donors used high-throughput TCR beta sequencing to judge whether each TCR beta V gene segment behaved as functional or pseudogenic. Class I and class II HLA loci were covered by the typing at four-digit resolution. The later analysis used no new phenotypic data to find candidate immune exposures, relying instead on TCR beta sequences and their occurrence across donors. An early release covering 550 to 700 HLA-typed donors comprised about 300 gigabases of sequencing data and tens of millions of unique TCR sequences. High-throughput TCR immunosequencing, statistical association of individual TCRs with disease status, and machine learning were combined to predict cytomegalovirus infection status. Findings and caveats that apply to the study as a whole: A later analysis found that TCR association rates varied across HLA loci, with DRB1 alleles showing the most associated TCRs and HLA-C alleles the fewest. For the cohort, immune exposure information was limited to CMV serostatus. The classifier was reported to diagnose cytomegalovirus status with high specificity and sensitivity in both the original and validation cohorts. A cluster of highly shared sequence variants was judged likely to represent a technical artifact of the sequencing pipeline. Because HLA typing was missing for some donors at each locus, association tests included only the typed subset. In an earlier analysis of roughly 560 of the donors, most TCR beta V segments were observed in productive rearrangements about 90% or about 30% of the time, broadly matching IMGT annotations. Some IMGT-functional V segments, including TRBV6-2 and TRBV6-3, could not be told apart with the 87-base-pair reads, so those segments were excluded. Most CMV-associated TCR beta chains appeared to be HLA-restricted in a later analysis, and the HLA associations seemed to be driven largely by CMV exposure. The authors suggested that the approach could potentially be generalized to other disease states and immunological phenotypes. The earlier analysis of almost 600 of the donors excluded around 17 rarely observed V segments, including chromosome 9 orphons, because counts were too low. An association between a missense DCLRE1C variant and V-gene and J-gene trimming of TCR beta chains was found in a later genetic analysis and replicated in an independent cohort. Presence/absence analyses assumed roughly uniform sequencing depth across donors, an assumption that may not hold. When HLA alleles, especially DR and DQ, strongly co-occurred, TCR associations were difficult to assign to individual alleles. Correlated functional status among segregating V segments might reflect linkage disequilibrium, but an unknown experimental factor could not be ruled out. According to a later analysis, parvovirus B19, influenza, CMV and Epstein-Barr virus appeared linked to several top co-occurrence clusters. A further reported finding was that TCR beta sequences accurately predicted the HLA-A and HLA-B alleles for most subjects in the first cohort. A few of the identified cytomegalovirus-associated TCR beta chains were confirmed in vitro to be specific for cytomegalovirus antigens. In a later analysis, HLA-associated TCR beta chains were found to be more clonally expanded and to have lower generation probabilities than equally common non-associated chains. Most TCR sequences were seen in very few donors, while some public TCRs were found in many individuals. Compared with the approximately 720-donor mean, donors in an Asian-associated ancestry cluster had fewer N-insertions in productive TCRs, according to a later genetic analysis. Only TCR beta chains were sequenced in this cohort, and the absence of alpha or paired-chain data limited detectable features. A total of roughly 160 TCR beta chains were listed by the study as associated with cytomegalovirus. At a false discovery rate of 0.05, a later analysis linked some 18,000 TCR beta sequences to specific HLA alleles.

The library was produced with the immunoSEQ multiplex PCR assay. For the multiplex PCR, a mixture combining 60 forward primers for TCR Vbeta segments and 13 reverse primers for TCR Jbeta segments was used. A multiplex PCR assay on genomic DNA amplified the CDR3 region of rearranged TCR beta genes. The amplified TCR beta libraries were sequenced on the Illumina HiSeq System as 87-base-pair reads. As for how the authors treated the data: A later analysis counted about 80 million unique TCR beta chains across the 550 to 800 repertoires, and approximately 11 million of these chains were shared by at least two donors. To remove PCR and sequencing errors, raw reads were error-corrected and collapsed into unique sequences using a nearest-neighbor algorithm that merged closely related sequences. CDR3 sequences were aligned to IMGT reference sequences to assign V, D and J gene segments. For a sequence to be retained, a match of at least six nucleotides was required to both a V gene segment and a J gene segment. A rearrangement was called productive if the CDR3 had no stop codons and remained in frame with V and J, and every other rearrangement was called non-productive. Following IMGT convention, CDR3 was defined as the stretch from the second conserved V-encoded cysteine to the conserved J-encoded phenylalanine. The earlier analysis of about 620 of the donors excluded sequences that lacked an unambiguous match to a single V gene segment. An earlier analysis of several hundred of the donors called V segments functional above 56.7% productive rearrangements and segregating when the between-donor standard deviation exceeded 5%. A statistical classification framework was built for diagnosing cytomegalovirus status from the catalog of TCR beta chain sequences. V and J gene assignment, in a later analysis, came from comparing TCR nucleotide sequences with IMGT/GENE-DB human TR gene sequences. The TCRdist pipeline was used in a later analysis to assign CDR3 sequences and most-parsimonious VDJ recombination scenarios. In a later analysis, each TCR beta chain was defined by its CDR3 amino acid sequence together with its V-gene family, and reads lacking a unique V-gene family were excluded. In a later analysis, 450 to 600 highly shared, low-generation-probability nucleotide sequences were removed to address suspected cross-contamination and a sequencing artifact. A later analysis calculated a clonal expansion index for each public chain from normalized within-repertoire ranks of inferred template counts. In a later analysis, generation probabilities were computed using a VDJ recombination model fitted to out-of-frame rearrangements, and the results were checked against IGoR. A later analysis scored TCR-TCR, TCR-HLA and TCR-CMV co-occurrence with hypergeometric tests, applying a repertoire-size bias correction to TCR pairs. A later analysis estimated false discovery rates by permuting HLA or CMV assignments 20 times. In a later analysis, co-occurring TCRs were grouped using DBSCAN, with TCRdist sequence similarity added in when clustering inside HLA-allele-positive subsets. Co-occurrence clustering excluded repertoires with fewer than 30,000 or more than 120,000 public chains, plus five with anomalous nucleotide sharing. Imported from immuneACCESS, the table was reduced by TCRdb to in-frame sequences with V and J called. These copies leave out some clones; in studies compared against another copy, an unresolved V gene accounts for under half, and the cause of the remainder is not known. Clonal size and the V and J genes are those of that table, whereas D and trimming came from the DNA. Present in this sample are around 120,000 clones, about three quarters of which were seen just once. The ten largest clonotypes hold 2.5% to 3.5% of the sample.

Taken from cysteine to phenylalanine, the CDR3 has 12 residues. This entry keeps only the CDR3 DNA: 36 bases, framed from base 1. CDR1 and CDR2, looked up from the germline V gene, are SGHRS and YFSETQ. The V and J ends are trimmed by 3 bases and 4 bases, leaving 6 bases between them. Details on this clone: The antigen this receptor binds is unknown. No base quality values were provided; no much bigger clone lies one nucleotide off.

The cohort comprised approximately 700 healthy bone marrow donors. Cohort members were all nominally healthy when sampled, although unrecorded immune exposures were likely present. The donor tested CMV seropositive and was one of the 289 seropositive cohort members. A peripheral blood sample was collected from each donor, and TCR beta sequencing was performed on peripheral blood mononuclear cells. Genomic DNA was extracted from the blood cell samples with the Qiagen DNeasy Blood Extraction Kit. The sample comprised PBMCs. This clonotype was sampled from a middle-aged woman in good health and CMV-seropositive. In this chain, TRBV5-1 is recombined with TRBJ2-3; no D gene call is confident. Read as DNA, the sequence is TGCGCCAGCAGCTCCAGCGCAGATACGCAGTATTTT. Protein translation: CASSSSADTQYF.